This T cell receptor (beta chain) was documented in a study of sequential checkpoint blockade in melanoma. For the study at large: Arm A got nivolumab then ipilimumab; arm B the reverse, 1:1. Each arm's sequence ended with maintenance nivolumab.

Sequencing was performed with immunoSEQ multiplex PCR; in TCRdb, only in-frame clones are kept and a portion is missing. Seen here are 18,000 or so clones, 72% observed once, and the top ten hold 20% to 25%. Sample treatment: randomized to nivolumab then ipilimumab (arm A) or the reverse (arm B). PBMC sorting kept live CD3+CD8+ cells without CD19 or CD56. The germline V gene has CDR1 SGHAT and CDR2 FQNNGV. The CDR3 runs to 14 residues. Trimming shortened V by 1 base and J by 3 bases, and 9 bases separated the two germline ends. The rearrangement uses TRBV11-2 and TRBJ1-1; D is unresolved. This clonotype was obtained from a human donor with melanoma. Sequencing used CD8+ T cells sorted from blood (inferred from file names), obtained from a patient given nivolumab and ipilimumab in sequence. CDR3 residues: CASSLVSTDTEAFF. The CDR3 DNA is TGTGCCAGCAGCTTAGTCAGTACCGACACTGAAGCTTTCTTT. The full variable domain, rest sourced from reference TRBV11-2 and TRBJ1-1, is EAGVAQSPRYKIIEKRQSVAFWCNPISGHATLYWYQQILGQGPKLLIQFQNNGVVDDSQLPKDRFSAERLKGVDSTLKIQPAKLEDSAVYLCASSLVSTDTEAFFGQGTRLTVV.